The T cell receptor beta chain under discussion was sequenced for a study of molecular identifiers for immune sequencing clone quantification. Bulk TCR libraries used previously described methods and listed TCR primers. Each CDR3 protein is one row after TCRdb ran MiXCR on the PCR reads. Among around 470,000 distinct CDR3 sequences listed, less than 30% were seen once. Germline CDR1 is WSHSY and CDR2 is SAAADI. The CDR3 totals 13 residues. V dropped 7 bases and J dropped 2 bases, with 11 bases sitting between them. The sample consisted of naive CD8+ T cells from blood, with Jurkat cell RNA spiked in. As for subset: FACS-sorted CD8+CD4-CCR7+CD45RA+ naive T cells. The chain employs TRBV10-2 and TRBJ2-5; D gene uncertain. The TCR originated in a human donor in good health. Some libraries in this study had Jurkat cell RNA spiked in. The DNA of the CDR3 is TGCGCCAGCACCCCGTTGGGACAAGAGACCCAGTACTTC. Protein product: CASTPLGQETQYF.